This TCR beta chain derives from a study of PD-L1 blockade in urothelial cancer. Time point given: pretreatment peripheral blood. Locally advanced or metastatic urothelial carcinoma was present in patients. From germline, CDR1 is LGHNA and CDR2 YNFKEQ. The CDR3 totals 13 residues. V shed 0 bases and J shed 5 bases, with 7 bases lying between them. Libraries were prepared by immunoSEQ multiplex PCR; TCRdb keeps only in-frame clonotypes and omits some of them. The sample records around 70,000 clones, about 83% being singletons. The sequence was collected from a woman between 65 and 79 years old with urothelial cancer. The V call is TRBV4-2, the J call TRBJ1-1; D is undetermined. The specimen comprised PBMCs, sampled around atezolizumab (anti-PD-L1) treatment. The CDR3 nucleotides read TGTGCCAGCAGCCAAGAACCACGGACTGAAGCTTTCTTT. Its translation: CASSQEPRTEAFF.